This T cell receptor beta chain derives from a study of T cells after yellow fever vaccination. The wider study: Low-cell-number fractions were prepared with SMART-Seq v4 Ultra Low Input.

This CDR3 spans 15 amino acids. Germline V gives CDR1 SEHNR, CDR2 FQNEAQ (reference sequence). Trimming shortened V by 2 bases and J by 5 bases, and 15 bases separated the two germline ends. Whole-study results and caveats: In post-booster samples, most primary-vaccination clones reappeared (about 97% CD4, 88% CD8). Overall, a small share of clonotypes was seen in both CD4 and CD8 compartments.

This clonotype turned up a few times. Its specificity is not known. TCRdb redid the calling of the 5' RACE reads with MiXCR, one entry per CDR3 protein. The table shows a few hundred thousand distinct CDR3 sequences, with 4.1% occurring only once. Sequenced here: PBMCs, sampled 5 days after the yellow fever booster vaccination. The chain joins TRBV7-9 to TRBJ1-1; D is perhaps TRBD1 (6 bases). This TCR came from a man between 18 and 35 years old who received the YFV17D yellow fever vaccine. The CDR3 DNA reads TGTGCCAGCAGCTTACGGGGAGGTCAGGGGACTGAAGCTTTCTTT. Protein sequence: CASSLRGGQGTEAFF.